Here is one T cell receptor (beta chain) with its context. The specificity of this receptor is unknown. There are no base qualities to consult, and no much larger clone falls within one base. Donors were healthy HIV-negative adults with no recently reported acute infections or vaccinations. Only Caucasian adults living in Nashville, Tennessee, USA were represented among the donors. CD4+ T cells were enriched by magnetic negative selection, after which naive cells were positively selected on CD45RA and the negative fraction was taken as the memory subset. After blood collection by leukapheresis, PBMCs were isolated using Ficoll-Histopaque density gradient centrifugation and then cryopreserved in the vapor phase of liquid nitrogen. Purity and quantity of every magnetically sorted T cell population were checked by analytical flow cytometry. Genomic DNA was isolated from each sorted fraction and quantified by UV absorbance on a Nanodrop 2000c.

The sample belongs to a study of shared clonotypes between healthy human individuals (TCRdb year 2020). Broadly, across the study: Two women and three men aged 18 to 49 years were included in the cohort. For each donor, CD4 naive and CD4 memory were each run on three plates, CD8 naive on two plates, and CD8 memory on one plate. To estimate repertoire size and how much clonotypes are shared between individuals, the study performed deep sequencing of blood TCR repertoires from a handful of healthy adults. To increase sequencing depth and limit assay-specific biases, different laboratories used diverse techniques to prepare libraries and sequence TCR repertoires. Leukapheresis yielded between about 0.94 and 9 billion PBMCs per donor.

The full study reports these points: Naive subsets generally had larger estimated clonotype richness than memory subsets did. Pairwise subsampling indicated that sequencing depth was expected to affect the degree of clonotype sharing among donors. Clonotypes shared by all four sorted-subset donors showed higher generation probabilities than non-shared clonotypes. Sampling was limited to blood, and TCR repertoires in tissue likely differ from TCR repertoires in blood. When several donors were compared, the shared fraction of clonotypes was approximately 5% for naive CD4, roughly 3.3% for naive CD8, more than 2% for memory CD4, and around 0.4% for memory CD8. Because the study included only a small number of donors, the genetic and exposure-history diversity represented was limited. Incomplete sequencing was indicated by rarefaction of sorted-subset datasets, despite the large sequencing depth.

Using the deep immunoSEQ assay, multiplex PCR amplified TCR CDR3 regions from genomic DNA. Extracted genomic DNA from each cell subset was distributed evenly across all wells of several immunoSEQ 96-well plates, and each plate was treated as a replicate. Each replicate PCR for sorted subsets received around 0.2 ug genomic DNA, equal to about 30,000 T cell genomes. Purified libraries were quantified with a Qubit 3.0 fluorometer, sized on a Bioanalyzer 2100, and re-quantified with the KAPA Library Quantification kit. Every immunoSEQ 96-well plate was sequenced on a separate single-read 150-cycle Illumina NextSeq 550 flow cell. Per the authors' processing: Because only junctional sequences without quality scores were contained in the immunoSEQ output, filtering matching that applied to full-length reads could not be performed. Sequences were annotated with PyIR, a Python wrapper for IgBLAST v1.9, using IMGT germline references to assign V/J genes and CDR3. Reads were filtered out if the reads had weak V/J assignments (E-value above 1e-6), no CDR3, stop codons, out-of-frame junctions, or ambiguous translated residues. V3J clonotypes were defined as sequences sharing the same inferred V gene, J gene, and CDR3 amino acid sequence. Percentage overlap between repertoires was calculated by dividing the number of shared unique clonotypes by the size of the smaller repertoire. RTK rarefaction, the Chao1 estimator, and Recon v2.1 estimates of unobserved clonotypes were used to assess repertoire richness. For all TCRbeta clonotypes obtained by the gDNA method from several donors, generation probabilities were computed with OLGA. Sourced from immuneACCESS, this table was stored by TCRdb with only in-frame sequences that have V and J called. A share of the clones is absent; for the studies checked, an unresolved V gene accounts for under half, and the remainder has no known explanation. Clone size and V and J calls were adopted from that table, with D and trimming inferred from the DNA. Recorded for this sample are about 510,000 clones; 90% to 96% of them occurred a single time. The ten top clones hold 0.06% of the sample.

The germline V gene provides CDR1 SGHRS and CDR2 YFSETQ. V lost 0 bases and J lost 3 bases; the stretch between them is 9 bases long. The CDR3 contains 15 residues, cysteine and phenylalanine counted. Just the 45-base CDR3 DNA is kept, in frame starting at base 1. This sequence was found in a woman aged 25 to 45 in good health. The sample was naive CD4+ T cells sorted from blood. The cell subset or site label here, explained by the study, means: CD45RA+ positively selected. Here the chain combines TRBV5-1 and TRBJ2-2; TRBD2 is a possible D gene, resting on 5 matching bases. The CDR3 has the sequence CASSLARGYTGELFF. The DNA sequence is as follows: TGCGCCAGCAGCTTGGCCCGAGGGTACACCGGGGAGCTGTTTTTT.